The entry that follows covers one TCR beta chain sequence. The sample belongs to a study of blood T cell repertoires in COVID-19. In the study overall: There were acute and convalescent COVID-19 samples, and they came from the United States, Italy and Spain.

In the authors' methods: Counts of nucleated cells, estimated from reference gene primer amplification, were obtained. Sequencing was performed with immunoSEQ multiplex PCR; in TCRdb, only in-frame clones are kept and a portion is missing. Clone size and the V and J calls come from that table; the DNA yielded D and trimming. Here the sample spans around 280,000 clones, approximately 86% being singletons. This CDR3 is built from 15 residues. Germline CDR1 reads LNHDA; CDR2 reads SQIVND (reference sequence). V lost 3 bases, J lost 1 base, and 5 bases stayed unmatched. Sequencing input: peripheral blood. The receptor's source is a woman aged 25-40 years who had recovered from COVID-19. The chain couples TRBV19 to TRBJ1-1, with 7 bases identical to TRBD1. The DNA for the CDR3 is TGTGCCAGTAGTATCTCCGGGACAGCGAACACTGAAGCTTTCTTT. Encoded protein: CASSISGTANTEAFF.